This is a list of T cell receptor beta chains from one sample in a study of response to subunit inactivated influenza vaccine. TCRdb fed the RT-PCR reads into MiXCR, producing one record per CDR3 protein. The table shows under 200,000 distinct CDR3 sequences, with 9.5% to 12% occurring only once. The sequenced sample was CD8+ T cells sorted from PBMCs, obtained around 25 months after vaccination. These receptors came from a man between 45 and 75 years old who received an inactivated influenza vaccine. The CDR3 runs from the conserved cysteine through the conserved F or W. D genes are given only for firm matches. Size tells how often a clone was seen (once, few, many) or the class of an expanded clone, and some rows leave it out.

V gene	D gene	clone size	J gene	CDR3 DNA	CDR3 protein
TRBV12-3/TRBV12-4	-	-	TRBJ2-1	TGTGCCAGCGCGGGACAGCCCCTTAATGAGCAGTTCTTC	CASAGQPLNEQFF
TRBV7-6	-	few	TRBJ2-3	TGTGCCAGCAGCCGACTACTGACTAGCACAGATACGCAGTATTTT	CASSRLLTSTDTQYF
TRBV29-1	TRBD2	few	TRBJ2-1	TGCAGCGTTGAAGGGGGGACTAGCGGGAGTTTCTACAATGAGCAGTTCTTC	CSVEGGTSGSFYNEQFF
TRBV29-1	TRBD2	few	TRBJ2-1	TGCAGCGTTGAAGGACCTAGCGGGAGCTCCTACAATGAGCAGTTCTTC	CSVEGPSGSSYNEQFF
TRBV4-3	TRBD1	few	TRBJ1-4	TGCGCCAGCAGCTCTCAATTACAGGGGATTAATGAAAAACTGTTTTTT	CASSSQLQGINEKLFF
TRBV28	TRBD2	few	TRBJ2-1	TGTGCCAGCAGTCCGTTACTAGCGGGGGTGAGGAATGAGCAGTTCTTC	CASSPLLAGVRNEQFF
TRBV4-1	-	-	TRBJ2-7	TGCGCCAGCCAAGATGGCGGTGGGTTCTACGAGCAGTACTTC	CASQDGGGFYEQYF
TRBV29-1	TRBD2	many	TRBJ2-3	TGCAGCGAGGGACTAGCGGGCACAGATACGCAGTATTTT	CSEGLAGTDTQYF
TRBV4-1	-	many	TRBJ1-1	TGCGCCAGCAGCCAAGAAGTAGGTCTGAACACTGAAGCTTTCTTT	CASSQEVGLNTEAFF
TRBV10-3	-	many	TRBJ2-5	TGTGCCATCAGTGAGTCGATGGAGGGGTACCAAGAGACCCAGTACTTC	CAISESMEGYQETQYF
TRBV6-2/TRBV6-3	-	few	TRBJ2-2	TGTGCCAGCAGCCCCCGGCCCTTAGGGACCGGGGAGCTGTTTTTT	CASSPRPLGTGELFF
TRBV27	-	few	TRBJ2-7	TGTGCCAGCAAGGAAGGACTGTCAATTTCCTACGAGCAGTACTTC	CASKEGLSISYEQYF
TRBV6-5	-	few	TRBJ2-7	TGTGCCAGCAGTTACGGGACGGACTCCTACGAGCAGTACTTC	CASSYGTDSYEQYF
TRBV6-5	-	many	TRBJ2-7	TGTGCCAGCAGTTCACTCCTAGGTTCACAGTACTTC	CASSSLLGSQYF
TRBV11-1	TRBD2	few	TRBJ2-3	TGTGCCAGCAGAGGGGGCCTAGCGGGGGCCTATAGCACAGATACGCAGTATTTT	CASRGGLAGAYSTDTQYF
TRBV29-1	-	-	TRBJ2-7	TGCAGCGCGGTAAGGGTGGGGGCCTACGAGCAGTACTTC	CSAVRVGAYEQYF
TRBV6-2/TRBV6-3	-	once	TRBJ2-7	TGTGCCAGCGGTAGGGCTACTTACGAGCAGTACTTC	CASGRATYEQYF
TRBV14	-	-	TRBJ1-1	TGTGCCAGCAGCCTTTCAGGGATCACTGAAGCTTTCTTT	CASSLSGITEAFF
TRBV2	-	-	TRBJ2-7	TGTGCCAGCAGTGACCCGCCCGGCGACGAGCAGTACTTC	CASSDPPGDEQYF
TRBV28	-	many	TRBJ2-3	TGTGCCAGCAGTTTAACCGGTAGGGCAGCCTCCACAGATACGCAGTATTTT	CASSLTGRAASTDTQYF
TRBV5-6	-	-	TRBJ2-1	TGTGCCAGCAGCTTGGATTTGCAGTCTGGCAATGAGCAGTTCTTC	CASSLDLQSGNEQFF
TRBV29-1	TRBD1	many	TRBJ2-7	TGCAGCGTTGAAGATGGGGACAGTTACGAGCAGTACTTC	CSVEDGDSYEQYF
TRBV10-2	-	once	TRBJ2-7	TGCGCCAGCAGTGTGGACCCGTCCTGGGAGCAGTACTTC	CASSVDPSWEQYF
TRBV3-1	-	-	TRBJ2-3	TGTGCCAGCAGCCAAGCCTATGGGGAGAGCTACACAGATACGCAGTATTTT	CASSQAYGESYTDTQYF
TRBV7-9	-	-	TRBJ2-2	TGTGCCAGCAGCTTAATGAGCGGGGAGCTGTTTTTT	CASSLMSGELFF
TRBV28	-	-	TRBJ2-2	TGTGCCAGCAGTGTCCCCCCCGAAATACAGGGTTTCACCGGGGAGCTGTTTTTT	CASSVPPEIQGFTGELFF
TRBV7-8	TRBD2	few	TRBJ2-5	TGTGCCAGCAGCCGTAGCGGGAGGACCCAAGAGACCCAGTACTTC	CASSRSGRTQETQYF
TRBV10-3	-	-	TRBJ1-5	TGTGCCATCAGTGATGGAGGGTTTGGCAATCAGCCCCAGCATTTT	CAISDGGFGNQPQHF
TRBV12-3/TRBV12-4	-	many	TRBJ2-2	TGTGCTTCCCAGGCCCCTTCCGGGGAGCTGTTTTTT	CASQAPSGELFF
TRBV3-1	TRBD2	-	TRBJ2-3	TGTGCCAGCAGCCAAGTGGCTAGCGGGATCACAGATACGCAGTATTTT	CASSQVASGITDTQYF
TRBV25-1	-	few	TRBJ2-5	TGTGCCAGCAGTGTCCGGAGGGAGCAAGAGACCCAGTACTTC	CASSVRREQETQYF
TRBV6-5	-	-	TRBJ1-2	TGTGCCAGCAGTTACACGATCGGGGGGTTAGGGGCAAACTATGGCTACACCTTC	CASSYTIGGLGANYGYTF
TRBV5-4	TRBD2	-	TRBJ2-3	TGTGCCAGCACCCCCCCGGGACTAGTTGCAGATACGCAGTATTTT	CASTPPGLVADTQYF
TRBV12-3/TRBV12-4	TRBD2	-	TRBJ2-3	TGTGCCAGCAGTTTAGCTGGACTAGCGGGGGGATACGACACAGATACGCAGTATTTT	CASSLAGLAGGYDTDTQYF
TRBV11-2	-	-	TRBJ2-7	TGTGCCAGCAGCCGTATCGGGCTAGACTACGAGCAGTACTTC	CASSRIGLDYEQYF
TRBV5-5	-	many	TRBJ2-1	TGTGCCAGCTCCGGGACGAATACCTACAATGAGCAGTTCTTC	CASSGTNTYNEQFF
TRBV25-1	TRBD2	few	TRBJ2-3	TGTGCCAGCACCGCCGGGACTAGCGTAGATACGCAGTATTTT	CASTAGTSVDTQYF
TRBV4-3	TRBD1	many	TRBJ1-5	TGCGCCAGCAGCCAAGATTTGGCAGGGGGTCAGCCCCAGCATTTT	CASSQDLAGGQPQHF
TRBV4-3	-	-	TRBJ1-2	TGCGCCAGCAGCCAAGAGGTCGGTCAGGGGTATGGCTACACCTTC	CASSQEVGQGYGYTF
TRBV4-3	TRBD1	few	TRBJ2-2	TGCGCCAGCAGCCAGGCGACAGGGGCGGGCACCGGGGAGCTGTTTTTT	CASSQATGAGTGELFF
TRBV3-1	TRBD2	-	TRBJ2-7	TGTGCCAGCAGCCAGAGGTCCCCGGGACTAGCTATTTACGAGCAGTACTTC	CASSQRSPGLAIYEQYF
TRBV7-6	-	-	TRBJ1-1	TGTGCCAGCAGCTTATTGGCATACTGGAACACTGAAGCTTTCTTT	CASSLLAYWNTEAFF
TRBV28	-	few	TRBJ2-7	TGTGCCAGCAGGGGGACGACAGCCTACGAGCAGTACTTC	CASRGTTAYEQYF
TRBV7-8	-	many	TRBJ2-3	TGTGCCAGCAGCTTATATGAGGCAAGCACAGATACGCAGTATTTT	CASSLYEASTDTQYF
TRBV4-3	-	few	TRBJ1-4	TGCGCCAGCAGCCAAGCGCGAGGGACTAATGAAAAACTGTTTTTT	CASSQARGTNEKLFF
TRBV5-1	-	many	TRBJ2-1	TGCGCCAGCAGCTTGCCCGGGACAACCCTCTACAATGAGCAGTTCTTC	CASSLPGTTLYNEQFF
TRBV28	-	few	TRBJ2-7	TGTGCCAGCAGTTCCGAACCCGGAGTCACCCTATACTACGAGCTCCCTGAGCAGTACTTC	CASSSEPGVTLYYELPEQYF
TRBV4-1	-	many	TRBJ2-7	TGCGCCAGCAGCCAAGCGCCCCAGACAGCCTACGAGCAGTACTTC	CASSQAPQTAYEQYF